Shown below are 5 T cell receptor beta chains from a single sample sequenced in a study of cytomegalovirus exposure and HLA in healthy donors. Primers included in the PCR were 60 Vbeta and 13 Jbeta primers. Produced via immunoSEQ multiplex PCR; TCRdb's table is partial and in-frame only. This sample has over 250,000 clones, with around 86% found just once. The sequenced material came from PBMCs. The source is a man aged 35 to 55 in good health and CMV-seropositive.

Regarding this clone: The sample has other DNA sequences that encode this CDR3 too. V gene TRBV2 combines with J gene TRBJ2-1; 7 bases match TRBD1. V shed 6 bases, J shed 3 bases, and the junction held 2 bases outside the gene matches. Germline loops: CDR1 SNHLY, CDR2 FYNNEI. The CDR3 runs to 13 residues. Here the CDR3 DNA reads TGTGCCAGCAGCCGGGACAGCTACAATGAGCAGTTCTTC. It codes for CASSRDSYNEQFF.

This chain links TRBV7-2 with TRBJ1-5; TRBD1 matches 7 bases. Germline CDR1 SGHTA, CDR2 FQGNSA. CDR3 length: 15 residues. V shed 6 bases and J 5 bases; nucleotides not matched to a gene: 10. The CDR3 sequence: CASRLGRQGDQPQHF. The CDR3 region has the DNA TGTGCCAGCAGGTTGGGCAGGCAGGGGGATCAGCCCCAGCATTTT.

This clone appeared a single time. The junction departs from germline at one end; a sequencing error may be responsible. The V call is TRBV7-9, the J call TRBJ1-5, with D possibly TRBD1 on 6 matching bases. The CDR3 has 16 residues. Per the germline V gene, CDR1 is SEHNR and CDR2 is FQNEAQ (reference sequence). The chain's CDR3 is CSSSLWTGQHNQPQHF. CDR3 DNA sequence: TGTTCCAGCAGCTTATGGACGGGACAACACAATCAGCCCCAGCATTTT.

This chain links TRBV29-1 with TRBJ2-3, with D perhaps TRBD1 (6 bases). Germline CDR1 reads SQVTM; CDR2 reads ANQGSEA. V gave up 4 bases and J gave up 3 bases, with 14 bases separating them. This CDR3 comprises 14 residues. CDR3 nucleotides: TGCAGCGTTGTATGGGGGCTAGTTACAGATACGCAGTATTTT. Its translation is CSVVWGLVTDTQYF.

The chain uses TRBV6-1 and TRBJ1-1, with D uncertain. V lost 0 bases to trimming and J lost 0 bases, with 11 bases between them. This CDR3 comprises 16 residues. Germline CDR1 is MNHNS and CDR2 is SASEGT. The CDR3 DNA sequence: TGTGCCAGCAGTGAAGCACCGGGAGGAATGAACACTGAAGCTTTCTTT. Amino acid sequence: CASSEAPGGMNTEAFF.